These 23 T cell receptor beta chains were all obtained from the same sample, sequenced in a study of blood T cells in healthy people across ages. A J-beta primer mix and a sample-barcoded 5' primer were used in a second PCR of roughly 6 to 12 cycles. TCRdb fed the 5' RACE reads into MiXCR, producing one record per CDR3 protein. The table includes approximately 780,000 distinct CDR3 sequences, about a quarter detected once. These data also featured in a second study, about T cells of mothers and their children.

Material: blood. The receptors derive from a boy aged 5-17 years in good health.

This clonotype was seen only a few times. For the CDR3, the DNA is TGTGCCAGCAGCCCCGTTACACCTTTGGGGTGGTCTGGGGCCAACGTCCTGACTTTC. This codes for CASSPVTPLGWSGANVLTF. This chain links TRBV7-9 with TRBJ2-6; the D is unclear. This CDR3 is 19 amino acids long. With 5 bases removed from V and 1 base from J, the gap between germline ends came to 21 bases. Germline CDR1 is SEHNR and CDR2 is FQNEAQ (reference sequence).

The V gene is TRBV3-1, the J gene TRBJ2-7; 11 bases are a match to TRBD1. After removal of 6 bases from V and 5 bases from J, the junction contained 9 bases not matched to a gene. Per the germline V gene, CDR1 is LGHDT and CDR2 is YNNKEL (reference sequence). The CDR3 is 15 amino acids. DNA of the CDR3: TGTGCCAGCAGTCTACCGGGACAGGGGGTGGACGAGCAGTACTTC. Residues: CASSLPGQGVDEQYF.

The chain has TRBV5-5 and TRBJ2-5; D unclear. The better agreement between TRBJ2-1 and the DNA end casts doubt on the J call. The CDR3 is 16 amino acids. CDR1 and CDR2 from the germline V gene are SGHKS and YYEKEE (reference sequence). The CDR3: CASSLTKDEGRYEQFF. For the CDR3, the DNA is TGTGCCAGCAGCTTGACAAAGGACGAAGGACGTTATGAGCAGTTCTTC.

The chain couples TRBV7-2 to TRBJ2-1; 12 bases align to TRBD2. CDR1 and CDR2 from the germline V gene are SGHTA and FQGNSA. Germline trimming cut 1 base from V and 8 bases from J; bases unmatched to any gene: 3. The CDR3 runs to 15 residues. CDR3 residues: CASSLGSSGGDEQFF. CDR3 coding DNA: TGTGCCAGCAGCTTAGGGTCTAGCGGGGGGGATGAGCAGTTCTTC.

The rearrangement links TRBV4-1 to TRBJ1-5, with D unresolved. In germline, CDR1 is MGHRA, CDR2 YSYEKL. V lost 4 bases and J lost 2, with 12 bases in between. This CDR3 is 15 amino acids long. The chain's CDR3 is CASSPQVDGNQPQHF. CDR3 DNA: TGCGCCAGCAGCCCGCAAGTCGACGGCAATCAGCCCCAGCATTTT.

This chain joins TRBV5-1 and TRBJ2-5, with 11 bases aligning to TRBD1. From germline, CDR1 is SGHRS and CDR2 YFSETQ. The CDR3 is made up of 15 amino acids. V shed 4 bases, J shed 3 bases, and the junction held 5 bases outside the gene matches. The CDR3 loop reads CASSKGQGVEETQYF. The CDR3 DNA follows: TGCGCCAGCAGCAAGGGACAGGGGGTCGAAGAGACCCAGTACTTC.

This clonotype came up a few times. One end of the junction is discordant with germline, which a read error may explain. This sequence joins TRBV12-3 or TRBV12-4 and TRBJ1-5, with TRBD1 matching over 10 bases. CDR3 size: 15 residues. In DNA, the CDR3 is TGTGCCAGCAGCCTGACAGGGGGCAGCAATCACCCCCAGCATTTT. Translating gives CASSLTGGSNHPQHF.

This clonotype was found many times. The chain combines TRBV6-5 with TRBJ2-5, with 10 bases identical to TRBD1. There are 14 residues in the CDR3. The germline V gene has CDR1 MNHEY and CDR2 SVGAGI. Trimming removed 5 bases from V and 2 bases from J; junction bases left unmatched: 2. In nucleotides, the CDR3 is TGTGCCAGCAGTGCGGACAGGGGGCAAGAGACCCAGTACTTC. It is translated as CASSADRGQETQYF.

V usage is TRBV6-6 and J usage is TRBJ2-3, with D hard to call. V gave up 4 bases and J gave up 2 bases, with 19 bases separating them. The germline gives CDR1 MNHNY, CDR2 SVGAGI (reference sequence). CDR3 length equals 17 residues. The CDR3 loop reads CASSLLHQTYFTDTQYF. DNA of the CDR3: TGTGCCAGCAGTTTACTACACCAGACTTACTTCACAGATACGCAGTATTTT.

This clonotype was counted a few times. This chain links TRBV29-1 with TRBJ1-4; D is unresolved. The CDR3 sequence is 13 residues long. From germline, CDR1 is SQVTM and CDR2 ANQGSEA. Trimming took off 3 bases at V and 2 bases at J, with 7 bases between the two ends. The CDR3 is CSVEMSTNEKLFF. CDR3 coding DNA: TGCAGCGTTGAGATGAGTACTAATGAAAAACTGTTTTTT.

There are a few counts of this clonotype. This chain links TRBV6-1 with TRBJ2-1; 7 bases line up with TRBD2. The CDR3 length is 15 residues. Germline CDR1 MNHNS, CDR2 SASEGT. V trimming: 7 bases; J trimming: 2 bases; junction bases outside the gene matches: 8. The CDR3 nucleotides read TGTGCCAGCACTGAGCGGGGCTCTACCTACAATGAGCAGTTCTTC. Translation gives CASTERGSTYNEQFF.

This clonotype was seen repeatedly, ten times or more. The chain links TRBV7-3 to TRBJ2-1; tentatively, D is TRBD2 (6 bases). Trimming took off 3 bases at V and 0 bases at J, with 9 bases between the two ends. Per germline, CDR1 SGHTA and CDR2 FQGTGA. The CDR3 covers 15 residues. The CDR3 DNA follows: TGTGCCAGCAGCTTGCGGGGAGCCTCCTACAATGAGCAGTTCTTC. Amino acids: CASSLRGASYNEQFF.

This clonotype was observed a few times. CDR3 DNA sequence: TGTGCCAGCAGCGATGGGACTAGCGGGGGGGCCGGGGAGACCCAGTACTTC. It yields the protein CASSDGTSGGAGETQYF. The rearrangement links TRBV7-2 to TRBJ2-5; TRBD2 matches 16 bases. CDR3 size: 17 residues. With 5 bases clipped from V and 5 bases from J, the junction kept 8 bases outside the gene matches. Germline V gene data show CDR1 as SGHTA and CDR2 as FQGNSA.

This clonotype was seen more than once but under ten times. CDR3 region: CASSQVDELNYGYTF. The CDR3 nucleotides are TGTGCCAGCAGCCAAGTAGATGAGCTAAACTATGGCTACACCTTC. This chain links TRBV3-1 with TRBJ1-2, with D hard to call. Trimming stripped 1 base from V and 2 bases from J, with 11 bases between. The CDR3 spans 15 residues. In germline, CDR1 is LGHDT, CDR2 YNNKEL (reference sequence).

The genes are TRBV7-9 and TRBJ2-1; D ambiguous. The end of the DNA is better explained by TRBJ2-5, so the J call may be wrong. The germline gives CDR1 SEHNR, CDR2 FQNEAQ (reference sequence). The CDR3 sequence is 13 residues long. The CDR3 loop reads CASSLNERQTQYF. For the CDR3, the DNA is TGTGCCAGCAGCTTAAATGAGAGACAGACCCAGTACTTC.

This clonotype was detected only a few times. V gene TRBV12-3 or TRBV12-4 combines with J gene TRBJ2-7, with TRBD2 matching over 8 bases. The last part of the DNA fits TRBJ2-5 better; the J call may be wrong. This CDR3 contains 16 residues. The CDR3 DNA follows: TGTGCCAGCAGTTTAGAGGGCGGGGGGAGGGAAGAGACCCAGTACTTC. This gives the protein CASSLEGGGREETQYF.

As DNA, the CDR3 is TGTGCCAGCAGCCGTCTGTACCAAGAGACCCAGTACTTC. It yields the protein CASSRLYQETQYF. The chain joins TRBV11-2 to TRBJ2-5; D unclear. The germline V gene encodes CDR1 SGHAT and CDR2 FQNNGV. The V end was cut by 5 bases, the J end by 0 bases, with 7 bases between. This CDR3 is built from 13 residues.

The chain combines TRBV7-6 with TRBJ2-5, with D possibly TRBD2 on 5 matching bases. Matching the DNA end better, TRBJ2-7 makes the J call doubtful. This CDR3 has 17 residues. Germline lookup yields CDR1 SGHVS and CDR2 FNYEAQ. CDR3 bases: TGTGCCAGCAGCCCATTTGCTGGCGGGCGAGAGTCCTACGAGCAGTACTTC. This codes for CASSPFAGGRESYEQYF.

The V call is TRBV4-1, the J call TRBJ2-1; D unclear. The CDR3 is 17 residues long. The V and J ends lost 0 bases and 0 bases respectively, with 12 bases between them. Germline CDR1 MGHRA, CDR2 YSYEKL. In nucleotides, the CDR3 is TGCGCCAGCAGCCAAGATACGACGGTTAGCTCCTACAATGAGCAGTTCTTC. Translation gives CASSQDTTVSSYNEQFF.

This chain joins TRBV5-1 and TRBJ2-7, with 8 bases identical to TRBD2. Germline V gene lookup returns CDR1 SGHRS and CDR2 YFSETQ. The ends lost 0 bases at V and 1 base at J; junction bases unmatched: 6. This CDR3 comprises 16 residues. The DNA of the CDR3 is TGCGCCAGCAGCTTGGATGCGGGGGGCGGGTCCTACGAGCAGTACTTC. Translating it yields CASSLDAGGGSYEQYF.

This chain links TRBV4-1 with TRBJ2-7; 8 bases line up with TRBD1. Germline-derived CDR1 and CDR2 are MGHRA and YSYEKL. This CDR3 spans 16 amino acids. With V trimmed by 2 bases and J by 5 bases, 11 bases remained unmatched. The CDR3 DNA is TGCGCCAGCAGCCAACTTGGACAGGGTGTTCGCCACGAGCAGTACTTC. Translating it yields CASSQLGQGVRHEQYF.

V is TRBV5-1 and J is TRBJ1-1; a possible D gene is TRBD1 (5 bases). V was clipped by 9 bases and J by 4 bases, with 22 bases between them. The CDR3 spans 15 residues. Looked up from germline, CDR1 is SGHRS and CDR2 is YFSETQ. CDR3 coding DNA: TGCGCCACGAGCCCGGACCGCCGAGGGGTCACTGAAGCTTTCTTT. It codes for CATSPDRRGVTEAFF.

In DNA, the CDR3 is TGTGCCATCAGTGGAGGGACAGGGTACCTCTTTGAAGCTTTCTTT. Its protein is CAISGGTGYLFEAFF. The chain uses TRBV10-3 and TRBJ1-1; 9 bases fit TRBD1. Looked up from germline, CDR1 is ENHRY and CDR2 is SYGVKD. Losses at the gene ends were 4 bases for V and 7 bases for J; bases not matched to a gene: 10. The CDR3 consists of 15 residues.